Presented here are 26 T cell receptor beta chains from one specimen sequenced in a study of CXCR3-negative and CXCR3-positive naive CD8 T cells. Study-level results: More hydrophobic TRB CDR3s were found in CXCR3-positive naive cells than in CXCR3-negative naive cells.

Their cognate antigens are unknown. The libraries of TRB cDNA were prepared using 5' RACE with UMI labels. TCRdb re-called the 5' RACE reads and gives one entry per CDR3 protein, without DNA. The ten most abundant clones cover more than 0.3% of a sample with roughly 110,000 distinct CDR3 sequences. Input material: naive CXCR3+ CD8+ T cells from blood. Subset meaning: CD45RO-CCR7+CD27+CD95- naive CD8+ T cells expressing CXCR3 (TNR3+). These TCRs come from a human donor in good health. Some clones in this sample may be carry-over from other donors' samples.

The CDR3 loop reads CASSSNRDRWYEQYF. The rearrangement uses TRBV5-6 and TRBJ2-7; TCRdb outputs TRBD1, but without DNA this stays unchecked. Germline V gives CDR1 SGHDT, CDR2 YYEEEE. CDR3 length: 15 amino acids.

This chain joins TRBV5-6 and TRBJ1-2. The CDR3 spans 14 residues. Germline lookup yields CDR1 SGHDT and CDR2 YYEEEE. The CDR3 is CASSSSAGSSGYTF.

The J gene is TRBJ2-5, the V gene TRBV7-2; as DNA is missing, the TRBD2 call by TCRdb cannot be tested. Germline V gene lookup returns CDR1 SGHTA and CDR2 FQGNSA. CDR3 length: 15 amino acids. The chain's CDR3 is CASSLGAGGVETQYF. The variable domain in full, completed from reference TRBV7-2 and TRBJ2-5, reads GAGVSQSPSNKVTEKGKDVELRCDPISGHTALYWYRQSLGQGLEFLIYFQGNSAPDKSGLPSDRFSAERTGGSVSTLTIQRTQQEDSAVYLCASSLGAGGVETQYFGPGTRLLVL.

This chain uses TRBV7-9 with TRBJ2-7; TCRdb proposes TRBD2, but this gene call is untestable without DNA. The CDR3 is 17 residues long. Looked up from germline, CDR1 is SEHNR and CDR2 is FQNEAQ (reference sequence). The CDR3 spells CASSLVAGVIPGYEQYF.

The V gene is TRBV20-1, the J gene TRBJ2-1. There are 15 residues in the CDR3. CDR1 is DFQATT, CDR2 SNEGSKA, per germline (reference sequence). The chain's CDR3 is CSARDGGSSYNEQFF.

The chain recombines TRBV7-2 with TRBJ2-3; TCRdb indicates TRBD2, and absent DNA this call remains unverified. Germline V CDR1 and CDR2: SGHTA, FQGNSA. The CDR3 runs 16 residues. CDR3 sequence: CASSSRETKSTDTQYF. Supplemented by reference TRBV7-2 and TRBJ2-3, the full variable domain reads GAGVSQSPSNKVTEKGKDVELRCDPISGHTALYWYRQSLGQGLEFLIYFQGNSAPDKSGLPSDRFSAERTGGSVSTLTIQRTQQEDSAVYLCASSSRETKSTDTQYFGPGTRLTVL.

This chain joins TRBV5-1 and TRBJ1-1. Germline V gene sequence: CDR1 SGHRS, CDR2 YFSETQ. This CDR3 has 15 amino acids. The CDR3 region is CASTNGRQMNTEAFF.

The chain recombines TRBV15 with TRBJ1-6. Germline V gene data show CDR1 as LNHNV and CDR2 as YYDKDF (reference sequence). This CDR3 is built from 14 residues. CDR3 protein: CATSRAATNSPLHF. The full variable domain, completed using reference TRBV15 and TRBJ1-6, is DAMVIQNPRYQVTQFGKPVTLSCSQTLNHNVMYWYQQKSSQAPKLLFHYYDKDFNNEADTPDNFQSRRPNTSFCFLDIRSPGLGDTAMYLCATSRAATNSPLHFGNGTRLTVT.

The chain links TRBV6-5 to TRBJ2-7; no DNA is available, so the TRBD2 call from TCRdb remains unchecked. Per germline, CDR1 MNHEY and CDR2 SVGAGI. CDR3 length: 14 residues. The chain's CDR3 is CASSVASGLYEQYF.

The chain joins TRBV5-1 to TRBJ2-7; the D call from TCRdb, TRBD1, cannot be confirmed without DNA. This CDR3 region has 14 residues. Germline lookup yields CDR1 SGHRS and CDR2 YFSETQ. CDR3 region: CASSPEGVLYEQYF.

The rearrangement links TRBV6-1 to TRBJ2-1; TCRdb's D gene call, TRBD1, goes unchecked for lack of DNA. CDR3 length equals 12 residues. CDR1 and CDR2 from the germline V gene are MNHNS and SASEGT. This CDR3 is CASRQGINEQFF.

V usage is TRBV4-2 and J usage is TRBJ2-3; TCRdb lists TRBD2, though no DNA is available to test this call. This CDR3 is built from 16 residues. Germline-derived CDR1 and CDR2 are LGHNA and YNFKEQ. The CDR3 loop is CASSRRSGYPSDTQYF.

The chain links TRBV29-1 to TRBJ2-2; with no DNA, the TCRdb D assignment of TRBD1 cannot be verified. The CDR3 is 14 amino acids. The germline V gene has CDR1 SQVTM and CDR2 ANQGSEA. CDR3 residues: CSVPEQENTGELFF.

V and J are TRBV4-3 and TRBJ1-1. Germline lookup yields CDR1 LGHNA and CDR2 YSLEER. This CDR3 is built from 15 residues. This chain's CDR3 is CASSQARRSNTEAFF.

V gene TRBV7-9 combines with J gene TRBJ1-1. The CDR3 has 12 residues. From germline, CDR1 is SEHNR and CDR2 FQNEAQ (reference sequence). This CDR3 is CAISYLGAEAFF.

This sequence joins TRBV18 and TRBJ1-1; the TCRdb D gene call, TRBD1, has no DNA to confirm it. CDR3 length: 17 amino acids. CDR1 KGHSH and CDR2 LQKENI come from the germline V gene. The CDR3 loop is CASSLGQVWEMNTEAFF.

V and J are TRBV6-2 or TRBV6-3 and TRBJ1-4. Germline values: CDR1 MNHEY, CDR2 SVGEGT. The CDR3 contains 15 residues. The CDR3 is CASTEARRVDEKLFF.

The V and J genes are TRBV5-4 and TRBJ1-1. Germline V gene data show CDR1 as SGHNT and CDR2 as YYREEE (reference sequence). The CDR3 is 13 residues long. The CDR3 reads CASSLGLGTEAFF.

This chain joins TRBV7-2 and TRBJ2-2; lacking DNA, the TRBD1 call made by TCRdb goes unchecked. The CDR3 consists of 14 residues. Germline lookup yields CDR1 SGHTA and CDR2 FQGNSA. CDR3 residues: CASNGGPNTGELFF. The variable domain in full, with the rest retrieved from reference TRBV7-2 and TRBJ2-2, is GAGVSQSPSNKVTEKGKDVELRCDPISGHTALYWYRQSLGQGLEFLIYFQGNSAPDKSGLPSDRFSAERTGGSVSTLTIQRTQQEDSAVYLCASNGGPNTGELFFGEGSRLTVL.

V is TRBV9 and J is TRBJ1-1; the D call of TRBD1 rests on TCRdb alone, since no DNA is present to check it. The CDR3 is made up of 13 amino acids. Per germline, CDR1 SGDLS and CDR2 YYNGEE. CDR3 sequence: CASSVEGVTEAFF.

This sequence joins TRBV27 and TRBJ1-1; TCRdb returns TRBD1, unconfirmable since there is no DNA. The CDR3 covers 13 residues. Germline values: CDR1 MNHEY, CDR2 SMNVEV (reference sequence). Here the CDR3 reads CASGFNDRAEAFF.

V is TRBV2 and J is TRBJ1-1. Per the germline V gene, CDR1 is SNHLY and CDR2 is FYNNEI. This CDR3 has 16 amino acids. The CDR3 protein is CASSELVEQWGTEAFF.

This sequence joins TRBV29-1 and TRBJ2-1; TCRdb returns TRBD1, unconfirmable since there is no DNA. CDR3 length equals 12 residues. CDR1 SQVTM and CDR2 ANQGSEA come from the germline V gene. Here the CDR3 reads CSVVWTGAEQFF.

V gene TRBV19 combines with J gene TRBJ2-7. There are 14 residues in the CDR3. Per germline, CDR1 LNHDA and CDR2 SQIVND (reference sequence). The CDR3 spells CASSDLDRSYEQYF.

CDR3 protein: CASSQGTEQFF. The chain has TRBV3-1 and TRBJ2-1. Germline V gene lookup returns CDR1 LGHDT and CDR2 YNNKEL (reference sequence). This CDR3 has 11 amino acids.

This rearrangement joins TRBV2 to TRBJ2-7. Germline V lookup: CDR1 SNHLY, CDR2 FYNNEI. This CDR3 comprises 14 residues. This chain's CDR3 is CASSDVDRAYEQYF.